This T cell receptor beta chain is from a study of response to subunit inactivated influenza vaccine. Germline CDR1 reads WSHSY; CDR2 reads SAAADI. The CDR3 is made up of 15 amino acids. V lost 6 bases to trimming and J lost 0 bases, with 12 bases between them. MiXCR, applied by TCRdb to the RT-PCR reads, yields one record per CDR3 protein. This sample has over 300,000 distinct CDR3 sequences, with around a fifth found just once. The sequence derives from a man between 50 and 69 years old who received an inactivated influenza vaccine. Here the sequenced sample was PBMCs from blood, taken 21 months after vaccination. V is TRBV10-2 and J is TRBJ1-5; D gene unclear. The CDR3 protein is CASSSGDFSNQPQHF. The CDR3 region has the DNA TGCGCCAGCAGCTCAGGAGACTTTAGCAATCAGCCCCAGCATTTT.